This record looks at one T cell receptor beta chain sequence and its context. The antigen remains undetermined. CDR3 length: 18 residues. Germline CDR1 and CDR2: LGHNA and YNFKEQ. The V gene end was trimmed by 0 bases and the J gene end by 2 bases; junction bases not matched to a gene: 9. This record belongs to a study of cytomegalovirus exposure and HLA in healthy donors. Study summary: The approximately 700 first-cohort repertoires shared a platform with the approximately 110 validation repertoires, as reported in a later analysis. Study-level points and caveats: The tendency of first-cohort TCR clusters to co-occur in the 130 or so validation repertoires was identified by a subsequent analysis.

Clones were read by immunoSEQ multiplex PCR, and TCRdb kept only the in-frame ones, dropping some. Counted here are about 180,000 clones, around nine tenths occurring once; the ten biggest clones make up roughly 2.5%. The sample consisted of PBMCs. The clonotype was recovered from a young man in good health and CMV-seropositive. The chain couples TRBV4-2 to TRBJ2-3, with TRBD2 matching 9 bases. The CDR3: CASSQDLRLAGITDTQYF. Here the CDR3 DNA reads TGTGCCAGCAGCCAAGATCTTCGGCTAGCGGGGATCACAGATACGCAGTATTTT.